The 25 T cell receptor beta chains presented below share a single source sample, sequenced in a study of blood T cell repertoires in COVID-19. Sequencing used immunoSEQ multiplex PCR; TCRdb keeps in-frame clones, though not all of them. The sample lists about 110,000 clones, more than 80% seen once, with 4.5% to 6% in the top ten. Sequencing input: peripheral blood. These receptors were taken from a man aged 35 to 55 with active or convalescent COVID-19.

In DNA, the CDR3 is TGTGCCAGCAGCTCCGGGACACAGACAGATACGCAGTATTTT. Protein: CASSSGTQTDTQYF. This chain uses TRBV7-3 with TRBJ2-3; a possible D gene is TRBD1 (6 bases). Per germline, CDR1 SGHTA and CDR2 FQGTGA. Trimming removed 4 bases at V and 3 bases at J, with 11 bases between. The CDR3 runs to 14 residues.

The rearrangement links TRBV28 to TRBJ1-2; 8 nucleotides agree with TRBD1. The germline CDR1 and CDR2 sequences are MDHEN and SYDVKM. The CDR3 runs 16 residues. The junction had 18 bases not matched to a gene; V was cut back by 8 bases and J by 7 bases. The chain's CDR3 is CASYTWVVGQGSGYTF. The CDR3, as DNA: TGTGCCAGCTATACGTGGGTCGTAGGACAGGGCTCTGGCTACACCTTC.

This clone was counted many times. The chain couples TRBV29-1 to TRBJ2-2; D perhaps matches TRBD1 (6 bases). This CDR3 region has 13 residues. CDR1 is SQVTM, CDR2 ANQGSEA, per germline. The CDR3 sequence: CTTRTANTGELFF. The CDR3 coding sequence is TGCACCACGAGGACAGCGAACACCGGGGAGCTGTTTTTT.

V usage is TRBV28 and J usage is TRBJ1-2; 9 bases are a match to TRBD1. This CDR3 has 14 residues. Germline V gene sequence: CDR1 MDHEN, CDR2 SYDVKM. With V trimmed by 1 base and J by 6 bases, 3 bases remained unmatched. CDR3 DNA sequence: TGTGCCAGCAGTTTATTTCGGACAGGGGATGGCTACACCTTC. Encoded protein: CASSLFRTGDGYTF.

The J gene is TRBJ2-1, the V gene TRBV12-3 or TRBV12-4, with D possibly matching TRBD2 (5 bases). Trimming shortened V by 6 bases and J by 6 bases, and 6 bases separated the two germline ends. The CDR3 extends over 11 amino acids. For the CDR3, the DNA is TGTGCCAGCAGGCTAGCCAATGAGCAGTTCTTC. Its protein product is CASRLANEQFF.

This rearrangement joins TRBV3-1 (or the pseudogene TRBV3-2) to TRBJ2-5; tentatively, D is TRBD1 (7 bases). Per the germline V gene, CDR1 is LGHDT and CDR2 is YNNKEL (reference sequence). This CDR3 comprises 17 residues. With 0 bases removed from V and 7 bases from J, the gap between germline ends came to 21 bases. The CDR3 here is CASSQDVGGGASGTQYF. The CDR3 region has the DNA TGTGCCAGCAGCCAAGACGTTGGAGGGGGCGCCAGTGGGACCCAGTACTTC.

This clone has a handful of counts. The rearrangement links TRBV11-2 to TRBJ1-1; TRBD1 aligns across 7 bases. Germline assignment: CDR1 SGHAT and CDR2 FQNNGV. CDR3 length equals 14 residues. With V trimmed by 5 bases and J by 2 bases, 5 bases remained unmatched. CDR3 in amino acids: CASSKQGINTEAFF. The DNA of the CDR3 is TGTGCCAGCAGCAAACAGGGGATAAACACTGAAGCTTTCTTT. The full variable domain, in which reference TRBV11-2 and TRBJ1-1 provide the parts outside the CDR3, is EAGVAQSPRYKIIEKRQSVAFWCNPISGHATLYWYQQILGQGPKLLIQFQNNGVVDDSQLPKDRFSAERLKGVDSTLKIQPAKLEDSAVYLCASSKQGINTEAFFGQGTRLTVV.

About this clone: The junction and the germline gene differ at one end; a read error may be behind it. The chain employs TRBV30 and TRBJ2-1, with 10 bases that match TRBD2. The germline V gene encodes CDR1 GTSNPN and CDR2 SVGIG (reference sequence). This CDR3 is built from 14 residues. CDR3 sequence: CAWSQLAGYSEQFF. The CDR3 coding sequence is TGTGCCTGGAGTCAACTAGCGGGATACAGTGAGCAGTTCTTC.

The chain is built from TRBV9 and TRBJ2-2; TRBD1 matches at 7 bases. CDR1 and CDR2 from the germline V gene are SGDLS and YYNGEE. The CDR3 spans 15 residues. V was clipped by 2 bases and J by 2 bases; unmatched bases: 3. CDR3 sequence (DNA): TGTGCCAGCAGCGTCGGGACAGCAAACACCGGGGAGCTGTTTTTT. This codes for CASSVGTANTGELFF.

The chain uses TRBV30 and TRBJ1-3; 7 nucleotides line up with TRBD1. The CDR3 contains 12 residues. Trimming removed 3 bases from V and 4 bases from J; junction bases left unmatched: 0. Germline values: CDR1 GTSNPN, CDR2 SVGIG (reference sequence). In DNA, the CDR3 is TGTGCCTGGAGGACAGGGGGAAACACCATATATTTT. Protein product: CAWRTGGNTIYF. Full variable domain (missing parts from reference TRBV30 and TRBJ1-3): SQTIHQWPATLVQPVGSPLSLECTVEGTSNPNLYWYRQAAGRGLQLLFYSVGIGQISSEVPQNLSASRPQDRQFILSSKKLLLSDSGFYLCAWRTGGNTIYFGEGSWLTVV.

V is TRBV25-1 and J is TRBJ2-5; a possible D gene is TRBD2 (7 bases). Germline CDR1 and CDR2: MGHDK and SYGVNS. The CDR3 contains 14 residues. The germline V and J ends were trimmed by 1 base and 5 bases, with 11 bases remaining between them. The CDR3 sequence: CASSEWGGLETQYF. In DNA, the CDR3 is TGTGCCAGCAGTGAATGGGGGGGGCTGGAGACCCAGTACTTC. The whole variable domain, filled in from reference TRBV25-1 and TRBJ2-5, reads EADIYQTPRYLVIGTGKKITLECSQTMGHDKMYWYQQDPGMELHLIHYSYGVNSTEKGDLSSESTVSRIRTEHFPLTLESARPSHTSQYLCASSEWGGLETQYFGPGTRLLVL.

The chain has TRBV18 and TRBJ1-4; a possible D gene is TRBD1 (6 bases). CDR1 is KGHSH and CDR2 is LQKENI in the germline V gene. Trimming took 4 bases from V and 8 from J, leaving 11 bases between them. The CDR3 is made up of 13 amino acids. CDR3 sequence (DNA): TGTGCCAGCTCACAGGGGGTTGGCGAAAAACTGTTTTTT. Protein: CASSQGVGEKLFF.

V usage is TRBV9 and J usage is TRBJ1-2; 8 positions match TRBD1. This CDR3 comprises 13 residues. V gave up 6 bases and J gave up 8 bases; unmatched junction bases: 9. CDR1 and CDR2 (germline): SGDLS, YYNGEE. DNA for the CDR3: TGTGCCAGCATGCGGCAGGGGGCATGGGGCTACACCTTC. Its protein is CASMRQGAWGYTF.

V is TRBV30 and J is TRBJ2-7; tentative D call: TRBD1 (5 bases). Germline values: CDR1 GTSNPN, CDR2 SVGIG (reference sequence). The V end was cut by 2 bases, the J end by 4 bases, with 12 bases between. The CDR3 has 13 amino acids. The CDR3 sequence is CAWSQQVGYEQYF. The CDR3 DNA reads TGTGCCTGGAGTCAACAGGTCGGGTACGAGCAGTACTTC. Drawing the rest from reference TRBV30 and TRBJ2-7, the complete variable domain is SQTIHQWPATLVQPVGSPLSLECTVEGTSNPNLYWYRQAAGRGLQLLFYSVGIGQISSEVPQNLSASRPQDRQFILSSKKLLLSDSGFYLCAWSQQVGYEQYFGPGTRLTVT.

The gene calls are TRBV7-9 and TRBJ1-6; no reliable D call. The CDR3 is 15 residues long. V gave up 0 bases and J gave up 10 bases, with 13 bases separating them. Germline V CDR1 and CDR2: SEHNR, FQNEAQ (reference sequence). The CDR3 sequence is CASSLADMGGSPLHF. In DNA, the CDR3 is TGTGCCAGCAGCTTAGCGGATATGGGAGGCTCACCCCTCCACTTT.

The chain carries TRBV3-1 (or the pseudogene TRBV3-2) and TRBJ1-1; 10 nucleotides align to TRBD1. Germline CDR1 reads LGHDT; CDR2 reads YNNKEL (reference sequence). The CDR3 totals 14 residues. J was trimmed by 5 bases and V by 4 bases; bases with no gene match: 4. The CDR3 region is CASSPGQGRTEAFF. The CDR3 coding sequence is TGTGCCAGCAGCCCGGGACAGGGGAGGACTGAAGCTTTCTTT.

The chain links TRBV28 to TRBJ2-7, with 15 bases lining up with TRBD2. CDR1 and CDR2 (germline): MDHEN, SYDVKM. This CDR3 is built from 16 residues. V was clipped by 5 bases and J by 3 bases; unmatched bases: 5. The DNA for the CDR3 is TGTGCCAGCAGTGCCCCGGGACTAGCGGGAGGCTACGAGCAGTACTTC. Amino acid sequence: CASSAPGLAGGYEQYF.

The chain recombines TRBV6-5 with TRBJ2-3, with 7 bases lining up with TRBD2. The CDR3 covers 14 residues. J gave up 3 bases and V 5 bases, and 5 bases lay outside the gene matches. Germline loops: CDR1 MNHEY, CDR2 SVGAGI. CDR3 in amino acids: CASSMAGVTDTQYF. CDR3 coding DNA: TGTGCCAGCAGTATGGCGGGAGTAACAGATACGCAGTATTTT.

J is TRBJ2-5 and V is TRBV7-2; 9 nucleotides match TRBD1. V dropped 5 bases and J dropped 2; count of bases not matched to a gene: 6. The germline CDR1 and CDR2 sequences are SGHTA and FQGNSA. The length of the CDR3 is 15 residues. CDR3 DNA sequence: TGTGCCAGCAGCACGGGGACAGGGTGGCAAGAGACCCAGTACTTC. Residues: CASSTGTGWQETQYF.

The rearrangement links TRBV25-1 to TRBJ2-7, with 9 bases matching TRBD1. With 6 bases clipped from V and 0 bases from J, the junction kept 6 bases outside the gene matches. This CDR3 has 15 residues. Germline-derived CDR1 and CDR2 are MGHDK and SYGVNS. The CDR3 protein is CASSEAGQGSYEQYF. The CDR3 DNA follows: TGTGCCAGCAGCGAAGCGGGACAGGGCTCCTACGAGCAGTACTTC.

The V and J genes are TRBV12-3 or TRBV12-4 and TRBJ2-3, with 8 bases that match TRBD2. The CDR3 is 13 residues long. The V segment lost 6 bases and the J segment 2 bases; nucleotides outside the gene matches: 1. The CDR3 sequence is CASSGLATDTQYF. CDR3 sequence (DNA): TGTGCCAGCAGCGGACTAGCCACAGATACGCAGTATTTT.

This chain links TRBV7-8 with TRBJ1-4; D unclear. In germline, CDR1 is SGHVS, CDR2 FQNEAQ. The ends were cut back, 6 bases at V and 13 bases at J, with 15 bases in the middle. The CDR3 contains 12 residues. The chain's CDR3 is CASRPEGGRLFF. DNA for the CDR3: TGTGCCAGCAGACCGGAGGGCGGTAGACTGTTTTTT.

This clone is a singleton in its sample. V usage is TRBV6-2 or TRBV6-3 and J usage is TRBJ2-7; 13 bases map to TRBD2. Trimming cost V 5 bases and J 4 bases; bases outside gene matches: 11. In germline, CDR1 is MNHEY, CDR2 SVGEGT. CDR3 size: 17 residues. Here the CDR3 DNA reads TGTGCCAGCAGTGCTATCAGGACTAGCGGGAGTCGGTACGAGCAGTACTTC. As protein: CASSAIRTSGSRYEQYF.

The rearrangement links TRBV28 to TRBJ1-4; 8 positions match TRBD1. Germline V gene sequence: CDR1 MDHEN, CDR2 SYDVKM. After removal of 5 bases from V and 7 bases from J, the junction contained 9 bases not matched to a gene. The CDR3 is made up of 15 amino acids. Written as DNA, the CDR3 is TGTGCCAGCAGTCGACAGGGGTCTCCAGGTGAAAAACTGTTTTTT. It is translated as CASSRQGSPGEKLFF.

The CDR3 DNA sequence: TGTGCCAGCAGCTACCGACTAGCGGGAGGGGCGGGTGAGCAGTTCTTC. Translating gives CASSYRLAGGAGEQFF. The chain recombines TRBV3-1 (or the pseudogene TRBV3-2) with TRBJ2-1; TRBD2 agrees at 14 bases. This CDR3 is built from 16 residues. V dropped 5 bases and J dropped 9; count of bases not matched to a gene: 9. CDR1 and CDR2 from the germline V gene are LGHDT and YNNKEL (reference sequence).